This TCR beta chain is drawn from a study of PD-L1 blockade in urothelial cancer. CDR3 length: 14 amino acids. The ends were cut back, 0 bases at V and 4 bases at J, with 7 bases in the middle. CDR1 and CDR2 from the germline V gene are MNHEY and SVGAGI. The repertoire was sequenced with immunoSEQ multiplex PCR; TCRdb's copy has only in-frame clones and lacks some. The data contain about 35,000 clones, approximately 80% of them singletons. Sequenced material: PBMCs, taken around atezolizumab (anti-PD-L1) treatment. The sequence was obtained from a man aged 65-85 years with urothelial cancer. The gene calls are TRBV6-5 and TRBJ1-5; D is undetermined. The CDR3 region is CASSYSRGNQPQHF. CDR3 nucleotide sequence: TGTGCCAGCAGTTACTCGCGGGGAAATCAGCCCCAGCATTTT.